The 9 T cell receptor beta chains listed next were all sequenced from one sample in a study of early T cells in non-severe SARS-CoV-2 infection. Using its own MiXCR run on the 5' RACE reads, TCRdb lists one record per CDR3 protein. The sample consists of about 77,000 distinct CDR3 sequences, around 5% of them appearing once. The specimen was whole blood, collected at baseline. Receptors were obtained from an adult who was a healthcare worker with PCR-confirmed SARS-CoV-2 infection or an uninfected control (not recorded which).

CDR3 sequence (DNA): TGTGCCAGCAGCTTAGCGGGGGGCACTAATGAAAAACTGTTTTTT. It specifies CASSLAGGTNEKLFF. V usage is TRBV11-2 and J usage is TRBJ1-4, with a weak D call TRBD1 (6 bases). Per the germline V gene, CDR1 is SGHAT and CDR2 is FQNNGV. This CDR3 has 15 amino acids. V was clipped by 1 base and J by 2 bases, with 8 bases between them.

The chain carries TRBV7-7 and TRBJ2-2; the D is unclear. V was cut by 2 bases and J by 8 bases, with 12 bases left in between. Germline V CDR1 and CDR2: SSHAT, FNYEAQ (reference sequence). The CDR3 has 14 amino acids. The DNA for the CDR3 is TGTGCCAGCAGCTTAAACCCCGCGGAGGGGGAGCTGTTTTTT. Its translation is CASSLNPAEGELFF.

This clonotype has only a few counts. This chain joins TRBV4-2 and TRBJ2-2; D is unclear. Germline V lookup: CDR1 LGHNA, CDR2 YNFKEQ. The CDR3 runs to 16 residues. V lost 0 bases, J lost 5 bases, and 13 bases lay in between. The DNA for the CDR3 is TGTGCCAGCAGCCAAGAATGGTCTACCACAACCGGGGAGCTGTTTTTT. Translation gives CASSQEWSTTTGELFF.

There are many counts of this clonotype. The chain recombines TRBV25-1 with TRBJ1-2, with D unclear. CDR1 and CDR2 (germline): MGHDK, SYGVNS. Trimming stripped 6 bases from V and 3 bases from J, with 11 bases between. The CDR3 totals 13 residues. The CDR3 DNA is TGTGCCAGCAGCACGGACTGGGACTATGGCTACACCTTC. Translated: CASSTDWDYGYTF.

This clonotype was picked up many times. The chain combines TRBV29-1 with TRBJ2-7; 7 bases are shared with TRBD1. The CDR3 length is 13 residues. The ends lost 4 bases at V and 3 bases at J; junction bases unmatched: 6. From germline, CDR1 is SQVTM and CDR2 ANQGSEA. CDR3 in amino acids: CSVGGAGGYEQYF. DNA of the CDR3: TGCAGCGTTGGAGGGGCAGGGGGCTACGAGCAGTACTTC.

In this sample, this clonotype turned up a few times. This chain connects TRBV30 to TRBJ1-4; D possibly corresponds to TRBD1 (6 bases). Germline values: CDR1 GTSNPN, CDR2 SVGIG (reference sequence). The CDR3 runs 14 residues. Between the trimmed V and J ends, which lost 4 bases and 3 bases, there was a span of 12 bases. The CDR3 here is CAWTGVRSNEKLFF. The CDR3 DNA follows: TGTGCCTGGACAGGGGTTAGATCTAATGAAAAACTGTTTTTT.

The chain combines TRBV11-2 with TRBJ1-2; D ambiguous. The CDR3 is 17 amino acids. Per germline, CDR1 SGHAT and CDR2 FQNNGV. V lost 0 bases and J lost 4, with 18 bases in between. The CDR3 bases are TGTGCCAGCAGCTTAGATCTATCAGCCCAAGGTGGCTATGGCTACACCTTC. It codes for CASSLDLSAQGGYGYTF.

In this sample, this clonotype turned up a few times. This chain uses TRBV10-1 with TRBJ1-4; no clear D. Germline values: CDR1 WNHNN, CDR2 SYGVQD (reference sequence). The CDR3 totals 14 residues. Deletions cut 0 bases from V and 8 bases from J, with 10 bases between. For the CDR3, the DNA is TGCGCCAGCAGTGAGTCGTCGGGTTGGGAAAAACTGTTTTTT. It yields the protein CASSESSGWEKLFF.

The chain employs TRBV20-1 and TRBJ2-3; D may match TRBD1 or TRBD2 (5 bases each). Germline CDR1 reads DFQATT; CDR2 reads SNEGSKA (reference sequence). The V gene lost 8 bases and the J gene lost 2 bases, with 14 bases spanning the gap. The CDR3 length is 13 residues. The CDR3 loop is CSPTRDHTDTQYF. The CDR3 coding sequence is TGCAGTCCTACCCGGGACCACACAGATACGCAGTATTTT.